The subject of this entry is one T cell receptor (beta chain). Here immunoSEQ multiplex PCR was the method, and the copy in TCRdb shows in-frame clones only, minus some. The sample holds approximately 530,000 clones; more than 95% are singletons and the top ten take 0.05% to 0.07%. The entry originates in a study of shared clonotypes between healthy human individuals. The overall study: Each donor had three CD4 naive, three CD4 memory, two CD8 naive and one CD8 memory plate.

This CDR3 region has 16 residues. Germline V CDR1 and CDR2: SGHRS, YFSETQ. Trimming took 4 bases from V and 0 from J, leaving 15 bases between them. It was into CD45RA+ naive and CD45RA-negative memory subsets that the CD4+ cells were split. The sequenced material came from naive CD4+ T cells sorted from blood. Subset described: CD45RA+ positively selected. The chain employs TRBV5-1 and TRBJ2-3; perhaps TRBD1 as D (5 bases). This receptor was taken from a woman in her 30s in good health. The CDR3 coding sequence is TGCGCCAGCAGCATTGGGTGGGGCACTAGCACAGATACGCAGTATTTT. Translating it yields CASSIGWGTSTDTQYF.